These 13 T cell receptor beta chains were sequenced from one sample in a study of follicular helper T cells after annual influenza vaccination. The table came from immunoSEQ multiplex PCR; TCRdb's copy has only in-frame clones and leaves some out. The sample holds some 12,000 clones, over 70% seen once. Regarding time point: 2015-2016 season, pre-vaccination. Source: CXCR5+ CD38- circulating T follicular helper cells from blood, taken on the day of influenza vaccination. The subset is: circulating Tfh, non-naive CD4+CXCR5+PD-1+ (ICOS+CD38+ or ICOS-CD38-). These receptor sequences come from an adult who received the influenza vaccine.

This clone appeared once. The V and J genes are TRBV7-9 and TRBJ1-3, with D unresolved. The CDR3 is 13 amino acids. Trimming took off 5 bases at V and 7 bases at J, with 12 bases between the two ends. Per germline, CDR1 SEHNR and CDR2 FQNEAQ (reference sequence). CDR3 nucleotide sequence: TGTGCCAGCAGCCCGGACGGTGCCAACACCATATATTTT. Protein: CASSPDGANTIYF.

A single count supports this clone. The rearrangement uses TRBV5-3 and TRBJ1-1; 9 positions agree with TRBD1. TRBV5-3 counts as an open reading frame of uncertain function. Germline trimming cut 3 bases from V and 5 bases from J; bases unmatched to any gene: 11. The CDR3 contains 16 residues. The CDR3 nucleotides read TGTGCCAGAAGCTCCCGAGGGGGCGACAGGGGGACTGAAGCTTTCTTT. Amino acids: CARSSRGGDRGTEAFF.

V usage is TRBV6-1 and J usage is TRBJ1-2; D unclear. Deletions cut 1 base from V and 7 bases from J, with 10 bases between. The CDR3 sequence is 13 residues long. Germline CDR1 is MNHNS and CDR2 is SASEGT. As DNA, the CDR3 is TGTGCCAGCAGTGAAGAGACAATTAGTGGCTACACCTTC. Protein sequence: CASSEETISGYTF.

The chain recombines TRBV5-1 with TRBJ2-4; TRBD2 matches at 16 bases. CDR3 size: 18 residues. The J segment lost 6 bases and the V segment lost 4 bases, leaving 10 bases of the junction unmatched. Germline V gives CDR1 SGHRS, CDR2 YFSETQ. CDR3 in DNA: TGCGCCAGCAGCCCCACCGGGACTAGCGGGGGGGCAGGAAACATTCAGTACTTC. The encoded protein is CASSPTGTSGGAGNIQYF.

The chain couples TRBV5-1 to TRBJ2-5, with 8 nucleotides matching TRBD2. The J segment lost 1 base and the V segment lost 4 bases, leaving 9 bases of the junction unmatched. The CDR3 loop spans 16 amino acids. Germline assignment: CDR1 SGHRS and CDR2 YFSETQ. The CDR3 nucleotides read TGCGCCAGCAGCACGGGGAATAGCGGGGCCCAAGAGACCCAGTACTTC. Residues: CASSTGNSGAQETQYF.

V gene TRBV7-9 combines with J gene TRBJ2-5; 8 nucleotides align to TRBD2. With V trimmed by 5 bases and J by 2 bases, 7 bases remained unmatched. The CDR3 is made up of 15 amino acids. The germline V gene encodes CDR1 SEHNR and CDR2 FQNEAQ (reference sequence). The CDR3 spells CASSRATSGQETQYF. Here the CDR3 DNA reads TGTGCCAGCAGCCGCGCAACTAGCGGACAAGAGACCCAGTACTTC.

The chain links TRBV28 to TRBJ2-3, with D possibly matching TRBD2 (5 bases). The CDR3 covers 12 residues. V lost 5 bases, J lost 8 bases, and 11 bases lay in between. CDR1 MDHEN and CDR2 SYDVKM come from the germline V gene. The CDR3 spells CASSATRITQYF. In DNA, the CDR3 is TGTGCCAGCAGTGCTACTAGGATTACGCAGTATTTT.

The chain uses TRBV11-3 and TRBJ2-2; weak D call: TRBD2 (6 bases). Germline V gene data show CDR1 as SGHNT and CDR2 as YENEEA. The CDR3 extends over 15 amino acids. With 2 bases removed from V and 3 bases from J, the gap between germline ends came to 10 bases. CDR3 sequence reads: CASSLSGGHTGELFF. For the CDR3, the DNA is TGTGCCAGCAGCTTATCCGGGGGTCACACCGGGGAGCTGTTTTTT. Full variable domain (remainder filled in from reference TRBV11-3 and TRBJ2-2): EAGVVQSPRYKIIEKKQPVAFWCNPISGHNTLYWYLQNLGQGPELLIRYENEEAVDDSQLPKDRFSAERLKGVDSTLKIQPAELGDSAVYLCASSLSGGHTGELFFGEGSRLTVL.

V gene TRBV7-7 combines with J gene TRBJ2-7, with D perhaps assigned TRBD1 or TRBD2 (5 bases each). The V gene lost 5 bases and the J gene lost 2 bases, with 10 bases spanning the gap. CDR1 and CDR2 from the germline V gene are SSHAT and FNYEAQ (reference sequence). The CDR3 sequence is 13 residues long. For the CDR3, the DNA is TGTGCCAGCAGCCCGGGACGGACCTACGAGCAGTACTTC. It yields the protein CASSPGRTYEQYF. The whole variable domain, remainder taken from reference TRBV7-7 and TRBJ2-7, is GAGVSQSPRYKVTKRGQDVTLRCDPISSHATLYWYQQALGQGPEFLTYFNYEAQPDKSGLPSDRFSAERPEGSISTLTIQRTEQRDSAMYRCASSPGRTYEQYFGPGTRLTVT.

The chain combines TRBV19 with TRBJ1-4; D remains ambiguous. V was trimmed by 6 bases and J by 6 bases, leaving 8 bases between them. The CDR3 contains 12 residues. Looked up from germline, CDR1 is LNHDA and CDR2 is SQIVND (reference sequence). The CDR3 DNA reads as TGTGCCAGTAGGCCGGGGTATGAAAAACTGTTTTTT. It translates to CASRPGYEKLFF.

This clone was seen only once. The gene calls are TRBV4-3 and TRBJ2-1; TRBD2 matches at 7 bases. V shed 2 bases and J 3 bases; nucleotides not matched to a gene: 10. Germline CDR1 and CDR2: LGHNA and YSLEER. CDR3 size: 17 residues. The CDR3 coding sequence is TGCGCCAGCAGCCAACAACCCGGTAGGACTAGCTACAATGAGCAGTTCTTC. The encoded protein is CASSQQPGRTSYNEQFF.

This clone has just a few counts. The chain recombines TRBV2 with TRBJ1-1; D is possibly TRBD1 (5 bases). There are 13 residues in the CDR3. The germline V and J ends were trimmed by 10 bases and 4 bases, with 16 bases remaining between them. CDR1 and CDR2 from the germline V gene are SNHLY and FYNNEI. The CDR3: CATNYPGSTEAFF. In DNA, the CDR3 is TGTGCCACCAACTATCCAGGGAGCACTGAAGCTTTCTTT.

The chain links TRBV28 to TRBJ1-2; D not resolved. The CDR3 is 12 amino acids. Germline V gene data show CDR1 as MDHEN and CDR2 as SYDVKM. The V gene lost 6 bases and the J gene lost 7 bases, with 12 bases spanning the gap. CDR3 loop: CASSLDERGYTF. CDR3 DNA: TGTGCCAGCAGCCTGGACGAACGTGGCTACACCTTC.